What follows describes a single T cell receptor (beta chain). Its cognate antigen is unknown. This sample was taken from a study of cytomegalovirus exposure and HLA in healthy donors. Study outcomes and limitations: In a later analysis, a missense DCLRE1C variant was linked to TCR beta V- and J-gene trimming. Accurate prediction of most subjects' HLA-A and HLA-B alleles from TCR beta sequences was reported. Common viral pathogens seemed to be connected with several of the most significant clusters, according to a later analysis.

PCR amplification relied on 60 Vbeta primers (plus 13 Jbeta primers). Only in-frame clones appear in the TCRdb table, and some are missing; sequencing was by immunoSEQ multiplex PCR. In the table there are 85,000 to 130,000 clones, more than 65% of which are singletons. The germline V gene has CDR1 SNHLY and CDR2 FYNNEI. Trimming took 2 bases from V and 8 from J, leaving 4 bases between them. The CDR3 contains 11 residues. Sequencing was carried out using PBMCs. This chain connects TRBV2 to TRBJ2-1; D is ambiguous. The sequence derives from a boy aged 5-17 years in good health and CMV-seronegative. The CDR3 loop is CASSEYDEQFF. The DNA for the CDR3 is TGTGCCAGCAGTGAATATGATGAGCAGTTCTTC.